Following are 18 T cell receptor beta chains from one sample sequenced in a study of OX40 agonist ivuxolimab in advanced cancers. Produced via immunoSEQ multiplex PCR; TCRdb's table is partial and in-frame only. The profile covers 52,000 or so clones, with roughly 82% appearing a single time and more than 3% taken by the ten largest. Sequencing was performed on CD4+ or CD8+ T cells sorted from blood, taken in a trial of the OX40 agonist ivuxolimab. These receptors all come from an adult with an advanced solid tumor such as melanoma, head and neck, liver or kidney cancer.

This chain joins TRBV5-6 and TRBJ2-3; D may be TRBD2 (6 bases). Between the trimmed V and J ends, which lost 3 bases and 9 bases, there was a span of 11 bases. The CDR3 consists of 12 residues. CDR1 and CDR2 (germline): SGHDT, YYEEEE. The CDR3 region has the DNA TGTGCCAGCAGCTGGGGCGGGGAAACGCAGTATTTT. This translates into CASSWGGETQYF.

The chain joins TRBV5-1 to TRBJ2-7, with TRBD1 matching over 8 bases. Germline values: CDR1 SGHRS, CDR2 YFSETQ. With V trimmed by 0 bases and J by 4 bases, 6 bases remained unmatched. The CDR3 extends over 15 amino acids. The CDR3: CASSLAGRGLYEQYF. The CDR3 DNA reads TGCGCCAGCAGCTTGGCCGGCAGGGGGCTTTACGAGCAGTACTTC. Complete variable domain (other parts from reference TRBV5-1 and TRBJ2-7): KAGVTQTPRYLIKTRGQQVTLSCSPISGHRSVSWYQQTPGQGLQFLFEYFSETQRNKGNFPGRFSGRQFSNSRSEMNVSTLELGDSALYLCASSLAGRGLYEQYFGPGTRLTVT.

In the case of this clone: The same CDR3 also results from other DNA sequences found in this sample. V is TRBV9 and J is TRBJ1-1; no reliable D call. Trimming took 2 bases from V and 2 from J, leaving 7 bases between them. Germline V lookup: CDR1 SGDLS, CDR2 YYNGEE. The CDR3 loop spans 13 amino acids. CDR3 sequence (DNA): TGTGCCAGCAGCGTTGAGGGTAACACTGAAGCTTTCTTT. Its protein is CASSVEGNTEAFF. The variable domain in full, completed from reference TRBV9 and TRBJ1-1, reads DSGVTQTPKHLITATGQRVTLRCSPRSGDLSVYWYQQSLDQGLQFLIQYYNGEERAKGNILERFSAQQFPDLHSELNLSSLELGDSALYFCASSVEGNTEAFFGQGTRLTVV.

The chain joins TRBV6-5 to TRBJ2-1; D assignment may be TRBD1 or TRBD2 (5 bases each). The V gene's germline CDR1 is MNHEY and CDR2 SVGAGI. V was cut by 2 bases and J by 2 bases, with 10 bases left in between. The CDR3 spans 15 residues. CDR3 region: CASSYRGRAYNEQFF. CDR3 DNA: TGTGCCAGCAGTTACAGGGGACGAGCCTACAATGAGCAGTTCTTC.

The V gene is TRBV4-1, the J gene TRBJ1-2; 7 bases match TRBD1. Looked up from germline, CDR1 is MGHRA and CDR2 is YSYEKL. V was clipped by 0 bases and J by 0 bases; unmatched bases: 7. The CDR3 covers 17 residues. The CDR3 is CASSQDAGTAANYGYTF. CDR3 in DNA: TGCGCCAGCAGCCAAGACGCCGGGACAGCAGCTAACTATGGCTACACCTTC.

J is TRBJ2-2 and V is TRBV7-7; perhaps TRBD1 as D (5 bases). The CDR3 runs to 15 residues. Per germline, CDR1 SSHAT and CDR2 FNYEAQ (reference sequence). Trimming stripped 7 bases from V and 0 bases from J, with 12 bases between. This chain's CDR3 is CASTFAGPNTGELFF. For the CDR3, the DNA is TGTGCCAGCACCTTCGCAGGGCCGAACACCGGGGAGCTGTTTTTT.

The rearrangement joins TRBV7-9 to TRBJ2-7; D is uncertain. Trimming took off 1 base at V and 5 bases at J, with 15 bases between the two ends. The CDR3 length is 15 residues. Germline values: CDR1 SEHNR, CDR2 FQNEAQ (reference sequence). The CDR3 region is CASSLVVVATDEQYF. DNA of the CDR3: TGTGCCAGCAGCTTAGTAGTCGTCGCAACCGACGAGCAGTACTTC.

CDR3 sequence reads: CASSLAHTKYNSPLHF. CDR3 nucleotides: TGTGCCAGCAGCTTAGCGCACACTAAATACAATTCACCCCTCCACTTT. The chain uses TRBV7-2 and TRBJ1-6; D remains ambiguous. The CDR3 is 16 amino acids. Germline V gives CDR1 SGHTA, CDR2 FQGNSA. With 0 bases removed from V and 7 bases from J, the gap between germline ends came to 13 bases.

The CDR3 DNA sequence: TGTGCCAGCAGCCCGCCGGGGACAGGGAAGTCTGGAAACACCATATATTTT. This sequence encodes CASSPPGTGKSGNTIYF. The chain has TRBV7-9 and TRBJ1-3; 9 bases are a match to TRBD1. The CDR3 contains 17 residues. From germline, CDR1 is SEHNR and CDR2 FQNEAQ (reference sequence). V was clipped by 5 bases and J by 1 base; unmatched bases: 9.

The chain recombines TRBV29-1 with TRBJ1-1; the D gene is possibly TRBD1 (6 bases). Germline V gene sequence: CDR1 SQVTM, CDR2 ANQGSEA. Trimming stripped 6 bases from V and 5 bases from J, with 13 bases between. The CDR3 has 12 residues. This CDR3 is CSVAGGGTEAFF. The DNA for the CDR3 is TGCAGCGTCGCCGGGGGCGGGACTGAAGCTTTCTTT.

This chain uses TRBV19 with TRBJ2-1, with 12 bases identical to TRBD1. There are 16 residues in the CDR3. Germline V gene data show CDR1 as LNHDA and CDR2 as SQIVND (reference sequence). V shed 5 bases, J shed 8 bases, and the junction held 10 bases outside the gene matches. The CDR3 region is CASSRPSGQGADEQFF. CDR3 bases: TGTGCCAGTAGTCGACCGTCGGGACAGGGGGCAGATGAGCAGTTCTTC.

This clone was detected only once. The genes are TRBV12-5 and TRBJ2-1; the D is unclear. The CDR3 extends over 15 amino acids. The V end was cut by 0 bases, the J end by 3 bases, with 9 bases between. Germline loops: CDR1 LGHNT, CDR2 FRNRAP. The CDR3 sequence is CASGLVGQVYNEQFF. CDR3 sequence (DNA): TGTGCTAGTGGTTTGGTAGGGCAGGTCTACAATGAGCAGTTCTTC.

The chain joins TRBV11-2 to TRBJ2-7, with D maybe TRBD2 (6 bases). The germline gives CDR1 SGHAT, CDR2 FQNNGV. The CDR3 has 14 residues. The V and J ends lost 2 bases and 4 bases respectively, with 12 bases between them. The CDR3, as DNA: TGTGCCAGCAGCTTACGAGCGGAGGGTTACGAGCAGTACTTC. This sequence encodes CASSLRAEGYEQYF.

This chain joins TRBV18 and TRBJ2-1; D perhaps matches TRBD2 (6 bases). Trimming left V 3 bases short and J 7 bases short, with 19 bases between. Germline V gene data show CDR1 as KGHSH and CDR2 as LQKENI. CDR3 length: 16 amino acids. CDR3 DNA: TGTGCCAGCTCACCGGGGGAAGGGCTGGGGAGGAATGAGCAGTTCTTC. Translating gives CASSPGEGLGRNEQFF. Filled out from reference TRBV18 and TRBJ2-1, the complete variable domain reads NAGVMQNPRHLVRRRGQEARLRCSPMKGHSHVYWYRQLPEEGLKFMVYLQKENIIDESGMPKERFSAEFPKEGPSILRIQQVVRGDSAAYFCASSPGEGLGRNEQFFGPGTRLTVL.

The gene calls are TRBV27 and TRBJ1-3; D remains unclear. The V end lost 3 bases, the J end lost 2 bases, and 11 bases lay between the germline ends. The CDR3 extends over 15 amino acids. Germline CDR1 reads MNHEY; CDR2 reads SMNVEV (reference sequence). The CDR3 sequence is CASSLSGSAGNTIYF. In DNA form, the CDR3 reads TGTGCCAGCAGTTTGTCTGGGTCTGCTGGAAACACCATATATTTT.

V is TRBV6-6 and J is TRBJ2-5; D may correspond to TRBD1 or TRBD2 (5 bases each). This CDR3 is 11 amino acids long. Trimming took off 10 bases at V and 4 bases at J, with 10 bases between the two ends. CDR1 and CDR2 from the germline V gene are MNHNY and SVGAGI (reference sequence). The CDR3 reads CATGTAETQYF. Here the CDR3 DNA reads TGTGCCACCGGGACGGCAGAGACCCAGTACTTC.

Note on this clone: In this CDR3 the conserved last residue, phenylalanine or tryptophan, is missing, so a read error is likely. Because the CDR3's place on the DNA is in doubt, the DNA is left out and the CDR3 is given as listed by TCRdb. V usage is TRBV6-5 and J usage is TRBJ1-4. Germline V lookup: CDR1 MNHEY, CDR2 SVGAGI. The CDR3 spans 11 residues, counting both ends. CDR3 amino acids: CASSYEGDDRG.

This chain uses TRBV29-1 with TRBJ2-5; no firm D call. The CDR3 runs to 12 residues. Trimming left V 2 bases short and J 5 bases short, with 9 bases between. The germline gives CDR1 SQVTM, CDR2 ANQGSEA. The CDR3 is CSVEHRSETQYF. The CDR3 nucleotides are TGCAGCGTTGAACATCGGTCCGAGACCCAGTACTTC.